These 10 T cell receptor beta chains were all obtained from the same sample, sequenced in a study of blood T cell repertoires in COVID-19. Repertoires were generated with immunoSEQ multiplex PCR, while TCRdb's copy carries only in-frame clones and drops some. The profile shows 140,000 to 150,000 clones, more than 80% of them singletons. Input material: peripheral blood. Source of these receptors: a woman aged 60-75 years with active COVID-19.

This clone has a handful of counts. J is TRBJ1-5 and V is TRBV2; perhaps TRBD1 as D (5 bases). The V end was cut by 3 bases, the J end by 4 bases, with 16 bases between. CDR1 SNHLY and CDR2 FYNNEI come from the germline V gene. The CDR3 runs 16 residues. CDR3 bases: TGTGCCAGCAGTGAGCAGGGCCCCTACATGAATCAGCCCCAGCATTTT. It yields the protein CASSEQGPYMNQPQHF.

The chain links TRBV4-1 to TRBJ2-1, with D maybe TRBD2 (5 bases). Germline-derived CDR1 and CDR2 are MGHRA and YSYEKL. Trimming removed 0 bases at V and 4 bases at J, with 10 bases between. The CDR3 covers 15 residues. The CDR3 loop is CASSQEPAAYNEQFF. The DNA for the CDR3 is TGCGCCAGCAGCCAAGAGCCAGCGGCATACAATGAGCAGTTCTTC.

The rearrangement uses TRBV4-1 and TRBJ2-1, with TRBD2 matching over 16 bases. Germline V gene sequence: CDR1 MGHRA, CDR2 YSYEKL. The J segment lost 6 bases and the V segment lost 4 bases, leaving 9 bases of the junction unmatched. This CDR3 is 18 amino acids long. CDR3 nucleotides: TGCGCCAGCAGCCGGGGGGGACTAGCGGGAGGGCAAGGCAATGAGCAGTTCTTC. It translates to CASSRGGLAGGQGNEQFF.

This chain uses TRBV28 with TRBJ2-7; D is uncertain. The CDR3 runs 11 residues. Trimming pared 2 bases from V and 4 bases from J, leaving 3 bases between. Per germline, CDR1 MDHEN and CDR2 SYDVKM. Written as DNA, the CDR3 is TGTGCCAGCAGTTTAGCGTACGAGCAGTACTTC. Amino acid sequence: CASSLAYEQYF.

The chain links TRBV5-1 to TRBJ1-4; the D is unclear. V lost 7 bases and J lost 3, with 19 bases in between. Germline V gene sequence: CDR1 SGHRS, CDR2 YFSETQ. The CDR3 is made up of 16 amino acids. The CDR3 is CASSVLGSSPNEKLFF. The CDR3 bases are TGCGCCAGCTCCGTATTGGGCTCTAGCCCTAATGAAAAACTGTTTTTT. Looking up the rest from reference TRBV5-1 and TRBJ1-4 gives the full variable domain: KAGVTQTPRYLIKTRGQQVTLSCSPISGHRSVSWYQQTPGQGLQFLFEYFSETQRNKGNFPGRFSGRQFSNSRSEMNVSTLELGDSALYLCASSVLGSSPNEKLFFGSGTQLSVL.

The chain carries TRBV30 and TRBJ1-1; no reliable D call. Between the trimmed V and J ends, which lost 4 bases and 7 bases, there was a span of 7 bases. Germline CDR1 GTSNPN, CDR2 SVGIG (reference sequence). This CDR3 contains 10 residues. The CDR3, as DNA: TGTGCCTGGATGAGGGTTGAAGCTTTCTTT. It yields the protein CAWMRVEAFF.

The rearrangement joins TRBV27 to TRBJ2-5, with 7 bases fitting TRBD2. Per germline, CDR1 MNHEY and CDR2 SMNVEV (reference sequence). V trimming: 5 bases; J trimming: 4 bases; junction bases outside the gene matches: 7. The length of the CDR3 is 14 residues. CDR3 in amino acids: CASSPRTGGETQYF. In DNA, the CDR3 is TGTGCCAGCAGTCCCCGGACGGGAGGAGAGACCCAGTACTTC.

The rearrangement links TRBV5-8 to TRBJ2-2; D unresolved. V was shortened by 0 bases and J by 4 bases, with 13 bases between the two germline ends. Germline V gene sequence: CDR1 SGHTS, CDR2 YDEGEE. The CDR3 runs 16 residues. This chain's CDR3 is CASSLAGIPVTGELFF. The DNA for the CDR3 is TGTGCCAGCAGCTTGGCAGGTATTCCCGTCACCGGGGAGCTGTTTTTT.

The CDR3 loop is CASSPGSVAATEAFF. DNA for the CDR3: TGTGCCAGCAGTCCCGGTTCGGTCGCGGCCACTGAAGCTTTCTTT. The V call is TRBV6-5, the J call TRBJ1-1; D is undetermined. In germline, CDR1 is MNHEY, CDR2 SVGAGI. V gave up 5 bases and J gave up 4 bases, with 17 bases separating them. The CDR3 has 15 amino acids.

This chain uses TRBV3-1 (or the pseudogene TRBV3-2) with TRBJ1-2; 8 nucleotides agree with TRBD1. The CDR3 has 18 residues. The V segment lost 7 bases and the J segment 5 bases; nucleotides outside the gene matches: 21. The V gene's germline CDR1 is LGHDT and CDR2 YNNKEL (reference sequence). In DNA form, the CDR3 reads TGTGCCAGCACCCGCGGGCCAGGGGGCGTCCTACAAACATATGGCTACACCTTC. Its translation: CASTRGPGGVLQTYGYTF.